The source of this T cell receptor beta chain is a study of shared clonotypes between healthy human individuals. Assay: immunoSEQ multiplex PCR; the TCRdb copy retains only in-frame clones and omits some. The sample lists about 520,000 clones, about 85% occurring once. Sequences were obtained from PBMCs. The receptor's source is a woman aged 40 to 50 in good health. Some clones in this sample may be carry-over from other donors' samples.

The CDR3 sequence: CASSLVPGAPYTF. The CDR3 DNA follows: TGTGCCAGCAGCTTAGTGCCAGGGGCTCCCTACACCTTC. This sequence joins TRBV7-8 and TRBJ1-2; D might be TRBD1 (6 bases). There are 13 residues in the CDR3. V shed 1 base and J shed 10 bases, with 13 bases lying between them. Germline CDR1 reads SGHVS; CDR2 reads FQNEAQ.